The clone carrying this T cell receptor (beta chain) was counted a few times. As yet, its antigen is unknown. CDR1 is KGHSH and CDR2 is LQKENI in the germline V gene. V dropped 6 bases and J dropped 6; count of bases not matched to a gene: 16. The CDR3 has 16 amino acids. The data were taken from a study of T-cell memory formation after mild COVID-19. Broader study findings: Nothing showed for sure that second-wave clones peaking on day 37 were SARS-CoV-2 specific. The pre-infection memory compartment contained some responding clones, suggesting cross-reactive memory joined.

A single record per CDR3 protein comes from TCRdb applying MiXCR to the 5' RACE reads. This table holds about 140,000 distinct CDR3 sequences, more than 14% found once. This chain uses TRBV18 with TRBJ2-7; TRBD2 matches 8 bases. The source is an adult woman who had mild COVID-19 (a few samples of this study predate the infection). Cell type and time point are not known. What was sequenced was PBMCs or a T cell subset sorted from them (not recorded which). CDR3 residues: CASSLGGTRGSSEQYF. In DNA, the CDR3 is TGTGCCAGCTCCCTAGGCGGGACTAGAGGTTCCAGCGAGCAGTACTTC.